This TCR beta chain was sequenced for a study of PD-L1 blockade in urothelial cancer. Study background: Patients' prior chemotherapy regimens numbered 0 to 3. Blood was tested 3 weeks (second dose) and 6 weeks into treatment. Study-level findings and limits: Expansion of tumor-associated blood clones at 3 weeks was greater in durable-benefit patients.

Sample time point: pretreatment peripheral blood. Each patient gave between 1 and 8 samples of peripheral blood mononuclear cells, which were collected pretreatment and during treatment. Germline CDR1 and CDR2: LNHDA and SQIVND (reference sequence). V was trimmed by 1 base and J by 8 bases, leaving 9 bases between them. CDR3 length equals 13 residues. This clone was observed once. Antigen: not known. TCRdb's copy holds only in-frame clones and misses some; the assay was immunoSEQ multiplex PCR. Of some 52,000 clones detected, around 80% appear once; the ten largest clones hold 4%. Sample: PBMCs, taken around atezolizumab (anti-PD-L1) treatment. The chain has TRBV19 and TRBJ1-5; D not certain. This TCR came from a man aged 65-85 years with urothelial cancer. For the CDR3, the DNA is TGTGCCAGTAGTATAGGAGGGAATGAGCCCCAGCATTTT. Translation: CASSIGGNEPQHF.